The rows below give T cell receptor beta chains drawn from one sample of a study of blood T cell repertoires in COVID-19. Profiling relied on immunoSEQ multiplex PCR, and the TCRdb table lists in-frame clones only, not all of them. Altogether 45,000 or so clones are present, around 75% being singletons, with the ten largest covering around 60%. Sample: peripheral blood. These receptor sequences come from a man of 80 years or more with acute or convalescent COVID-19. CDR3s include the opening cysteine and the closing phenylalanine or tryptophan.

v_call	j_call	cdr3_aa
TRBV28	TRBJ1-1	CASRGQGPNTEAFF
TRBV13	TRBJ2-2	CASSPLYGELFF
TRBV5-1	TRBJ1-2	CASSSGDSMYGYTF
TRBV23-1	TRBJ1-1	CASIPGRQGLGFVTEAFF
TRBV29-1	TRBJ1-2	CSVGYRDYGYTF
TRBV6-5	TRBJ2-1	CASTGRLAGVGEQFF
TRBV9	TRBJ2-2	CASSVTGNTGELFF
TRBV20-1	TRBJ1-3	CSASRGQGGNTIYF
TRBV4-2	TRBJ2-1	CASSHGGAGLTSNEQFF
TRBV30	TRBJ1-5	CAWSSSGGAQPQHF
TRBV5-1	TRBJ2-2	CASSPRAGAGELFF
TRBV7-7	TRBJ2-5	CASSSWGVGETQYF
TRBV3-1/TRBV3-2	TRBJ1-6	CASSQGARRNSPLHF
TRBV7-2	TRBJ2-5	CASSLWGGGTQETQYF
TRBV30	TRBJ1-1	CAWSAPGHPRGTEAFF
TRBV27	TRBJ2-1	CASSPVAGYNEQFF
TRBV19	TRBJ1-1	CASTFIPGTGDTEAFF
TRBV19	TRBJ2-1	CPGGPPNGAYNEQFF
TRBV6-5	TRBJ2-7	CASSYSNKQYF
TRBV9	TRBJ2-5	CASSVGRIQETQYF
TRBV28	TRBJ1-1	CASSFNSRRAEAFF
TRBV24-1	TRBJ2-5	CATSDTRGRGAETQYF
TRBV6-2/TRBV6-3	TRBJ2-4	CASSYSGGGVIQYF
TRBV28	TRBJ2-7	CASSLPPLREQYF
TRBV10-3	TRBJ1-5	CAIRSSGEQPQHF
TRBV5-8	TRBJ1-6	CASARGAREFSPLHF
TRBV3-1/TRBV3-2	TRBJ1-5	CASSQGAPGGGQPQHF
TRBV19	TRBJ1-5	CASSTGMGRGSNQPQHF
TRBV11-3	TRBJ2-1	CASSASGGAYNEQFF
TRBV28	TRBJ1-5	CASSDAGVTYSNQPQHF
TRBV6-1	TRBJ2-7	CASSDVRSGYEQYF
TRBV5-4	TRBJ2-2	CASSLGTSGYSNTGELFF
TRBV11-2	TRBJ2-7	CASSLQGHSTYEQYF
TRBV14	TRBJ2-3	CASSPAKPPNTQYF
TRBV2	TRBJ2-7	CASSQEQGNYEQYF
TRBV7-2	TRBJ2-3	CASRPGRAKDTQYF
TRBV19	TRBJ2-7	CASSKSGTSNEQYF
TRBV27	TRBJ2-2	CASSSTRDNGELFF
TRBV27	TRBJ2-2	CASRGRGGNTGELFF
TRBV5-4	TRBJ2-1	CASSAGTSDYNEQFF
TRBV2	TRBJ2-7	CASSRQGGPYEQYF
TRBV2	TRBJ2-5	CASSEAPDRAETQYF
TRBV7-2	TRBJ2-3	CASSSRGGRGDTQYF
TRBV28	TRBJ1-4	CASSLTSTNEKLFF
TRBV7-9	TRBJ1-4	CASSGDSLNEKLFF